The T cell receptor beta chain described here comes from a study of blood T cell repertoires in COVID-19. The ends were cut back, 2 bases at V and 4 bases at J, with 9 bases in the middle. Germline CDR1 reads SGHRS; CDR2 reads YFSETQ. This CDR3 spans 13 amino acids. TCRdb keeps only in-frame clones here, not all; method: immunoSEQ multiplex PCR. The sample records tens of thousands of clones, approximately 89% being singletons. The chain recombines TRBV5-1 with TRBJ1-1; TRBD1 might be the D (5 bases). The specimen sequenced was peripheral blood. This clonotype was sampled from a woman between 55 and 75 years old with active COVID-19. The CDR3 bases are TGCGCCAGCAGCTTTCAGGGTACCACTGAAGCTTTCTTT. Its protein product is CASSFQGTTEAFF.